This TCR beta chain was documented in a study of response to subunit inactivated influenza vaccine. The CDR3 is made up of 12 amino acids. Per germline, CDR1 DFQATT and CDR2 SNEGSKA (reference sequence). The germline V and J ends were trimmed by 2 bases and 7 bases, with 9 bases remaining between them. TCRdb passed the RT-PCR reads through MiXCR, listing each CDR3 protein once. The table shows some 550,000 distinct CDR3 sequences, with approximately 22% occurring only once. These data were also filed under a second study, of T cells expressing NK-cell markers. That investigation notes: With UMIs, 5'RACE template switching was used to make TCR beta cDNA.

The sequence derives from a man aged 45 to 65 who received an inactivated influenza vaccine. The V and J genes are TRBV20-1 and TRBJ1-5, with D uncertain. Sequencing was performed on CD4+ T cells sorted from PBMCs, taken approximately 12 days after vaccination. This CDR3 is CSARPGIQPQHF. CDR3 DNA sequence: TGCAGTGCTAGACCGGGGATCCAGCCCCAGCATTTT.